A single sample gave rise to the 22 T cell receptor beta chains below, sequenced in a study of T cells in Graves' hyperthyroidism and ophthalmopathy. The TCR beta CDR3 regions underwent amplification using RNA transcripts as the source. During a first-round RT-PCR of the TCR CDR3, the HTBI primer set was used. One entry per CDR3 protein results from TCRdb running MiXCR on the multiplex PCR reads. The profile shows about 400,000 distinct CDR3 sequences, under 15% of them singletons. The specimen was blood. All receptors come from a woman aged 25 to 39 with Graves' hyperthyroidism.

This clonotype was counted ten times or more. This chain joins TRBV30 and TRBJ2-7; D unresolved. V was pared by 3 bases and J by 4 bases, with 4 bases between. Germline assignment: CDR1 GTSNPN and CDR2 SVGIG (reference sequence). This CDR3 contains 10 residues. The CDR3 bases are TGTGCCTGGAGCCGGTACGAGCAGTACTTC. Its translation is CAWSRYEQYF. The entire variable domain, with the rest obtained from reference TRBV30 and TRBJ2-7, is as follows: SQTIHQWPATLVQPVGSPLSLECTVEGTSNPNLYWYRQAAGRGLQLLFYSVGIGQISSEVPQNLSASRPQDRQFILSSKKLLLSDSGFYLCAWSRYEQYFGPGTRLTVT.

There are many counts of this clonotype. The rearrangement links TRBV28 to TRBJ2-1; TRBD2 aligns across 10 bases. The V gene end was trimmed by 8 bases and the J gene end by 1 base; junction bases not matched to a gene: 14. Germline CDR1 reads MDHEN; CDR2 reads SYDVKM. There are 18 residues in the CDR3. The CDR3 DNA sequence: TGTGCCAGCGGCTTAGGCCTAGCGGGAGTTTGGTCCTACAATGAGCAGTTCTTC. Residues: CASGLGLAGVWSYNEQFF.

There are many counts of this clonotype. The V gene is TRBV2, the J gene TRBJ2-7, with D unresolved. Trimming removed 2 bases at V and 2 bases at J, with 13 bases between. The CDR3 loop spans 15 amino acids. Germline V gives CDR1 SNHLY, CDR2 FYNNEI. Here the CDR3 DNA reads TGTGCCAGCAGTGAACCGGACGGGTTAGCCTACGAGCAGTACTTC. Translating it yields CASSEPDGLAYEQYF.

This clonotype was picked up many times. One end of the junction does not line up with germline, which may come from a read error. This chain uses TRBV18 with TRBJ2-7; 8 bases line up with TRBD1. Germline lookup yields CDR1 KGHSH and CDR2 LQKENI. The CDR3 runs to 15 residues. In nucleotides, the CDR3 is TGTGCCAGCTCAACACCAGGGACAGGATCCTACGAGCAGTACTTC. Translation: CASSTPGTGSYEQYF.

This clonotype has only one observation. A much larger clone differs from this one at a single base, so this may be a read error. The chain has TRBV10-3 and TRBJ2-5; D is unclear. Germline V gives CDR1 ENHRY, CDR2 SYGVKD. The CDR3 has 13 residues. CDR3 protein: CAISERLEETQHF. In DNA form, the CDR3 reads TGTGCCATCAGTGAGCGGCTCGAAGAGACCCAGCACTTC.

This clonotype was counted many times. The chain recombines TRBV3-1 with TRBJ2-5; D remains unclear. The ends were cut back, 2 bases at V and 4 bases at J, with 11 bases in the middle. The length of the CDR3 is 14 residues. CDR1 is LGHDT, CDR2 YNNKEL, per germline (reference sequence). DNA for the CDR3: TGTGCCAGCAGCCAAAGTGCAACGGGAGAGACCCAGTACTTC. Protein sequence: CASSQSATGETQYF.

V usage is TRBV7-2 and J usage is TRBJ2-6; D gene ambiguous. Trimming stripped 1 base from V and 2 bases from J, with 9 bases between. CDR1 is SGHTA, CDR2 FQGNSA, per germline. This CDR3 is 16 amino acids long. The CDR3 is CASSLDSSAGANVLTF. CDR3 DNA sequence: TGTGCCAGCAGCTTAGACAGTTCTGCTGGGGCCAACGTCCTGACTTTC.

This clonotype has ten or more counts. The chain joins TRBV20-1 to TRBJ2-1; the match to TRBD2 covers 9 bases. The CDR3 sequence is 15 residues long. From germline, CDR1 is DFQATT and CDR2 SNEGSKA (reference sequence). The V gene end was trimmed by 2 bases and the J gene end by 7 bases; junction bases not matched to a gene: 9. CDR3 protein: CSARSLAGPGNEQFF. The CDR3 nucleotides read TGCAGTGCTAGATCCCTAGCGGGACCAGGGAATGAGCAGTTCTTC.

This clonotype was counted at least ten times. The chain employs TRBV2 and TRBJ2-3; the match to TRBD2 covers 14 bases. The CDR3 spans 18 residues. Germline V gene data show CDR1 as SNHLY and CDR2 as FYNNEI. The V gene end was trimmed by 7 bases and the J gene end by 4 bases; junction bases not matched to a gene: 13. The CDR3: CASNSGLAGGLSADTQYF. The CDR3 nucleotides read TGTGCCAGCAATTCAGGACTAGCGGGAGGCTTGTCGGCAGATACGCAGTATTTT.

At least ten counts were recorded for this clonotype. The chain uses TRBV10-1 and TRBJ1-1; 11 bases agree with TRBD1. The CDR3 covers 17 residues. Germline values: CDR1 WNHNN, CDR2 SYGVQD (reference sequence). Trimming at V came to 6 bases and at J to 0 bases, leaving 9 bases not matched to a gene. CDR3 region: CASRAGTGGLMNTEAFF. Here the CDR3 DNA reads TGCGCCAGCAGAGCCGGGACAGGGGGGCTAATGAACACTGAAGCTTTCTTT.

V gene TRBV7-9 combines with J gene TRBJ1-2; weak D call: TRBD1 (5 bases). Germline V lookup: CDR1 SEHNR, CDR2 FQNEAQ (reference sequence). V was pared by 8 bases and J by 4 bases, with 17 bases between. CDR3 length equals 14 residues. CDR3 sequence (DNA): TGTGCCAGCGGCCTTTACGGGGCAGTCTATGGCTACACCTTC. It yields the protein CASGLYGAVYGYTF.

This clonotype was seen at least ten times. This chain links TRBV18 with TRBJ1-5; D gene unclear. Trimming removed 0 bases from V and 6 bases from J, with 12 bases in between. The CDR3 contains 15 residues. Germline CDR1 KGHSH, CDR2 LQKENI. The CDR3 DNA sequence: TGTGCCAGCTCACCACCCGGAAGGGAGGTTCAGCCCCAGCATTTT. Protein product: CASSPPGREVQPQHF.

The rearrangement uses TRBV14 and TRBJ2-1; no firm D call. In germline, CDR1 is SGHDN, CDR2 FVKESK. The length of the CDR3 is 14 residues. The germline V and J ends were trimmed by 0 bases and 10 bases, with 13 bases remaining between them. The CDR3 here is CASSQDTFSSEQFF. In DNA form, the CDR3 reads TGTGCCAGCAGCCAAGATACTTTTTCCTCCGAGCAGTTCTTC.

The table lists this clonotype with many counts. The chain joins TRBV7-3 to TRBJ2-1; no firm D call. There are 12 residues in the CDR3. V was clipped by 1 base and J by 8 bases, with 6 bases between them. In germline, CDR1 is SGHTA, CDR2 FQGTGA. Here the CDR3 DNA reads TGTGCCAGCAGCTTAAATCTCGATGAGCAGTTCTTC. Translated: CASSLNLDEQFF.

This clonotype was counted ten times or more. V and J are TRBV20-1 and TRBJ2-7, with D possibly TRBD2 on 6 matching bases. The V gene lost 3 bases and the J gene lost 6 bases, with 15 bases spanning the gap. The CDR3 consists of 13 residues. Germline V gene data show CDR1 as DFQATT and CDR2 as SNEGSKA (reference sequence). CDR3 residues: CSARYTVGGEQYF. The CDR3 bases are TGCAGTGCTAGGTATACCGTGGGGGGCGAGCAGTACTTC.

The CDR3 loop is CASSLAGLGSYNEQFF. In DNA form, the CDR3 reads TGTGCCAGCAGCTTAGCGGGACTAGGGTCTTACAATGAGCAGTTCTTC. The genes are TRBV11-2 and TRBJ2-1; 8 bases align to TRBD2. V gave up 1 base and J gave up 4 bases; unmatched junction bases: 6. Germline lookup yields CDR1 SGHAT and CDR2 FQNNGV. The CDR3 covers 16 residues.

The J gene is TRBJ1-6, the V gene TRBV5-4, with D unclear. This CDR3 contains 15 residues. The V end was cut by 0 bases, the J end by 7 bases, with 11 bases between. The germline V gene encodes CDR1 SGHNT and CDR2 YYREEE (reference sequence). CDR3 sequence: CASSLAQVGNSPLHF. DNA of the CDR3: TGTGCCAGCAGCTTGGCGCAGGTCGGAAATTCACCCCTCCACTTT.

Turning to this clonotype: It may be a read error: a sequence one base away is much more abundant. The chain couples TRBV5-1 to TRBJ2-3; TRBD2 agrees at 11 bases. Germline loops: CDR1 SGHRS, CDR2 YFSETQ. The CDR3 is 15 amino acids. CDR3 in amino acids: CASGLAGGYTDTQYF. In DNA, the CDR3 is TGCGCCAGCGGCTTAGCGGGAGGGTACACAGATACGCAGTATTTT.

The J gene is TRBJ2-1, the V gene TRBV5-1, with 8 bases fitting TRBD2. V was clipped by 5 bases and J by 7 bases; unmatched bases: 11. In germline, CDR1 is SGHRS, CDR2 YFSETQ. This CDR3 spans 15 amino acids. The CDR3 nucleotides read TGCGCCAGCAGTCGTGGGAGCGGGAGAGTGAATGAGCAGTTCTTC. Translated, it gives CASSRGSGRVNEQFF.

Regarding this clonotype: Being one base from a much bigger clone, this may be a read error. The chain combines TRBV28 with TRBJ2-1; 8 bases line up with TRBD2. The DNA end lines up better with TRBJ2-7; the J call may be wrong. The CDR3 has 15 residues. The germline CDR1 and CDR2 sequences are MDHEN and SYDVKM. In DNA form, the CDR3 reads TGTGCCAGCAGAGGAACTAGCGGCTCCTACAATGAGCAGTACTTC. As protein: CASRGTSGSYNEQYF.

V is TRBV4-1 and J is TRBJ2-1; TRBD1 matches at 7 bases. After removal of 5 bases from V and 6 bases from J, the junction contained 13 bases not matched to a gene. There are 16 residues in the CDR3. Germline V gene data show CDR1 as MGHRA and CDR2 as YSYEKL. This CDR3 is CASSEVPGQIFNEQFF. DNA of the CDR3: TGCGCCAGCAGCGAAGTACCGGGACAGATTTTCAATGAGCAGTTCTTC.

In its sample, this clonotype was seen a few times. V gene TRBV7-8 combines with J gene TRBJ2-3, with D possibly TRBD2 on 5 matching bases. Looked up from germline, CDR1 is SGHVS and CDR2 is FQNEAQ. The CDR3 spans 15 residues. The V end was cut by 1 base, the J end by 2 bases, with 10 bases between. In DNA form, the CDR3 reads TGTGCCAGCAGCTTAGACGGACTGAACACAGATACGCAGTATTTT. This encodes CASSLDGLNTDTQYF.